This TCR beta chain was sequenced during a study of response to subunit inactivated influenza vaccine. Study findings and constraints: Every seasonal influenza vaccination brings in few new T cells, the authors suggested.

This clonotype was counted between two and nine times. Its antigen remains unknown. The germline CDR1 and CDR2 sequences are DFQATT and SNEGSKA (reference sequence). The trim removed 0 bases at V and 4 bases at J, leaving 5 bases unmatched. The CDR3 runs 14 residues. Using its own MiXCR run on the RT-PCR reads, TCRdb lists one record per CDR3 protein. The data contain hundreds of thousands of distinct CDR3 sequences, 14% of them singletons. Sample: PBMCs from blood, taken 14 days before vaccination. The TCR originated in a man aged 50 to 60 who received an inactivated influenza vaccine. V and J are TRBV20-1 and TRBJ2-7, with TRBD2 identical over 8 bases. CDR3 sequence reads: CSARDGGGRYEQYF. The CDR3 bases are TGCAGTGCTAGAGATGGTGGCGGGAGGTACGAGCAGTACTTC.